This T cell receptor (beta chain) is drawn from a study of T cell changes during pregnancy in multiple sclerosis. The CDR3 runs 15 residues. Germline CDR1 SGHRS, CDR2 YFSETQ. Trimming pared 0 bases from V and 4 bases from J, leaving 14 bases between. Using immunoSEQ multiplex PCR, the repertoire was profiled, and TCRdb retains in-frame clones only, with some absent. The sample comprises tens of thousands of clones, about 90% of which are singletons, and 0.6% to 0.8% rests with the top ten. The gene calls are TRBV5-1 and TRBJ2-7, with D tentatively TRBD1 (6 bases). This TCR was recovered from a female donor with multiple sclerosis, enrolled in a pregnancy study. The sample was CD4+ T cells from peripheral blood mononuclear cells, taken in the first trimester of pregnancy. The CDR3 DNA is TGCGCCAGCAGCTTGGCTGCTGGGACAAGTTACGAGCAGTACTTC. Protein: CASSLAAGTSYEQYF.